A selection of T cell receptor beta chains follows, all from one sample in a study of cytomegalovirus exposure and HLA in healthy donors. Profiling relied on immunoSEQ multiplex PCR, and the TCRdb table lists in-frame clones only, not all of them. In all, the sample yields 180,000 or so clones. What was sequenced was PBMCs. These receptors were obtained from a boy younger than 18 in good health and CMV-seronegative. CDR3s include the opening cysteine and the closing phenylalanine or tryptophan. A D gene is named only where the DNA matches it firmly.

j_call | v_call | d_call | cdr3_aa | cdr3_nt
TRBJ1-1 | TRBV7-9 | TRBD1 | CASSLTGVGTEAFF | TGTGCCAGCAGCTTAACAGGGGTAGGAACTGAAGCTTTCTTT
TRBJ1-6 | TRBV5-6 | - | CASSLGGGSPLHF | TGTGCCAGCAGCTTGGGGGGCGGATCACCCCTCCACTTT
TRBJ1-4 | TRBV7-9 | - | CASSLTRGTNEKLFF | TGTGCCAGCAGCTTAACCCGAGGAACTAATGAAAAACTGTTTTTT
TRBJ2-3 | TRBV28 | - | CASRGTQPTDTQYF | TGTGCCAGCCGGGGGACTCAACCAACAGATACGCAGTATTTT
TRBJ2-3 | TRBV30 | TRBD2 | CAWSGQRGLTDTQYF | TGTGCCTGGAGTGGGCAGCGGGGACTAACAGATACGCAGTATTTT
TRBJ2-4 | TRBV18 | - | CASSEQSFLQYF | TGTGCCAGCTCAGAGCAATCCTTTCTCCAGTACTTC
TRBJ1-1 | TRBV10-2 | - | CASSAVGHTEAFF | TGCGCCAGCAGTGCCGTTGGACATACTGAAGCTTTCTTT
TRBJ2-4 | TRBV19 | TRBD1 | CASTISGTGETNIQYF | TGTGCCAGTACCATTTCCGGGACAGGGGAAACAAACATTCAGTACTTC
TRBJ1-4 | TRBV25-1 | TRBD1 | CASSSDRGLEKLFF | TGTGCCAGCAGCTCCGACAGGGGACTTGAAAAACTGTTTTTT
TRBJ1-4 | TRBV27 | TRBD1 | CASSGSQGAREKLFF | TGTGCCAGCAGTGGGTCACAGGGGGCGCGGGAAAAACTGTTTTTT
TRBJ1-5 | TRBV7-2 | TRBD1 | CASSVGTADNQPQHF | TGTGCCAGCAGCGTGGGGACAGCCGACAATCAGCCCCAGCATTTT
TRBJ1-1 | TRBV19 | - | CASSIDPIEGEAFF | TGTGCCAGTAGTATAGATCCAATAGAGGGTGAAGCTTTCTTT
TRBJ1-5 | TRBV6-1 | - | CASGEGGESQPQHF | TGTGCCAGCGGGGAGGGGGGAGAGAGTCAGCCCCAGCATTTT
TRBJ1-4 | TRBV7-9 | - | CASSLGDSGYLNEKLFF | TGTGCCAGCAGCTTAGGAGACTCGGGTTACCTTAATGAAAAACTGTTTTTT
TRBJ2-7 | TRBV5-8 | - | CASTLGALLYEQYF | TGTGCCAGCACCCTCGGAGCCCTTCTCTACGAGCAGTACTTC
TRBJ1-1 | TRBV28 | TRBD1 | CASSPWDRGLNTEAFF | TGTGCCAGCAGTCCCTGGGACAGGGGGCTGAACACTGAAGCTTTCTTT
TRBJ2-1 | TRBV7-2 | - | CASSLRGTSYNEQFF | TGTGCCAGCAGCTTAAGGGGTACTTCCTACAATGAGCAGTTCTTC
TRBJ1-1 | TRBV6-1 | TRBD1 | CASEGAGAQGTEAFF | TGTGCCAGCGAGGGGGCAGGGGCGCAGGGCACTGAAGCTTTCTTT
TRBJ2-2 | TRBV5-1 | - | CASSPVFTGELFF | TGCGCCAGCAGCCCCGTATTCACCGGGGAGCTGTTTTTT
TRBJ1-3 | TRBV12-5 | - | CANGGVGNTIYF | TGTGCTAATGGGGGAGTTGGAAACACCATATATTTT
TRBJ2-5 | TRBV5-1 | TRBD1 | CASRIWTGERETQYF | TGCGCCAGCAGGATATGGACAGGGGAGAGGGAGACCCAGTACTTC
TRBJ2-2 | TRBV19 | TRBD1 | CASSIDRGGTGELFF | TGTGCCAGTAGTATCGACAGGGGGGGAACCGGGGAGCTGTTTTTT
TRBJ2-3 | TRBV18 | TRBD1 | CASSPPLPGQGGTDTQYF | TGTGCCAGCTCACCACCCCTTCCCGGACAGGGGGGCACAGATACGCAGTATTTT
TRBJ1-6 | TRBV6-5 | - | CASSTDQGNSPLHF | TGTGCCAGCAGTACGGATCAGGGCAATTCACCCCTCCACTTT
TRBJ2-5 | TRBV5-1 | TRBD1 | CASSVRDRGLETQYF | TGCGCCAGCAGCGTCCGGGACAGGGGGCTTGAGACCCAGTACTTC
TRBJ2-7 | TRBV28 | - | CASSHGQYRGYEQYF | TGTGCCAGCAGTCACGGACAGTATAGAGGCTACGAGCAGTACTTC
TRBJ2-5 | TRBV7-6 | - | CASSRYQETQYF | TGTGCCAGCAGCCGGTACCAAGAGACCCAGTACTTC
TRBJ2-2 | TRBV28 | TRBD1 | CASSTPGTGYTGELFF | TGTGCCAGCAGTACCCCCGGGACAGGGTACACCGGGGAGCTGTTTTTT
TRBJ1-6 | TRBV19 | TRBD1 | CASRGQGSPPLHF | TGTGCCAGTAGGGGACAGGGTAGTCCACCCCTCCACTTT
TRBJ2-7 | TRBV30 | - | CAWSVRGVRANYEQYF | TGTGCCTGGAGTGTACGGGGTGTTAGGGCCAACTACGAGCAGTACTTC
TRBJ1-6 | TRBV5-4 | - | CASSLKAGSPLHF | TGTGCCAGCAGCTTGAAGGCGGGTTCACCCCTCCACTTT
TRBJ2-5 | TRBV7-3 | TRBD2 | CASSPMASGTQETQYF | TGTGCCAGCAGCCCTATGGCTAGCGGGACTCAAGAGACCCAGTACTTC
TRBJ2-5 | TRBV7-9 | TRBD2 | CASSFGGGAIETQYF | TGTGCCAGCAGCTTCGGCGGGGGGGCAATTGAGACCCAGTACTTC
TRBJ1-2 | TRBV6-6 | TRBD1 | CASSQTGDYGYTF | TGTGCCAGCAGCCAAACAGGGGACTATGGCTACACCTTC
TRBJ1-5 | TRBV19 | TRBD1 | CASSVDRGRGNQPQHF | TGTGCCAGTAGTGTTGACAGGGGGCGAGGCAATCAGCCCCAGCATTTT
TRBJ1-3 | TRBV6-6 | - | CASRVKGGDGNTIYF | TGTGCCAGCAGGGTAAAAGGGGGAGATGGAAACACCATATATTTT
TRBJ1-1 | TRBV2 | TRBD1 | CASRGQLNTEAFF | TGTGCCAGCAGGGGACAGTTGAACACTGAAGCTTTCTTT
TRBJ1-2 | TRBV27 | - | CASSPWAPLTGTNYGYTF | TGTGCCAGCAGTCCCTGGGCCCCTCTTACAGGGACTAACTATGGCTACACCTTC
TRBJ2-2 | TRBV6-5 | - | CASSSQYGELFF | TGTGCCAGCAGTTCCCAGTACGGGGAGCTGTTTTTT
TRBJ2-3 | TRBV19 | - | CASSQNEADTQYF | TGTGCCAGTAGCCAAAATGAGGCAGATACGCAGTATTTT
TRBJ1-1 | TRBV4-2 | - | CASSQGAFLNTEAFF | TGTGCCAGCAGCCAAGGGGCCTTTTTGAACACTGAAGCTTTCTTT
TRBJ1-2 | TRBV6-5 | - | CASSLTAGGDGYTF | TGTGCCAGCAGTTTGACGGCGGGCGGGGATGGCTACACCTTC
TRBJ2-2 | TRBV2 | - | CASSVGQSTGELFF | TGTGCCAGCAGTGTAGGACAGTCCACCGGGGAGCTGTTTTTT
TRBJ2-7 | TRBV7-9 | TRBD1 | CASSSRDRGRYEQYF | TGTGCCAGCAGCTCCCGGGACAGGGGAAGGTACGAGCAGTACTTC
TRBJ1-4 | TRBV6-5 | - | CASSYNAGLGEKLFF | TGTGCCAGCAGTTATAACGCAGGGCTTGGTGAAAAACTGTTTTTT
TRBJ2-7 | TRBV29-1 | - | CSVEQEVPYEQYF | TGCAGCGTTGAACAGGAGGTCCCCTACGAGCAGTACTTC
TRBJ1-2 | TRBV7-6 | TRBD1 | CASSFGQGHYGYTF | TGTGCCAGCAGCTTTGGACAGGGCCACTATGGCTACACCTTC